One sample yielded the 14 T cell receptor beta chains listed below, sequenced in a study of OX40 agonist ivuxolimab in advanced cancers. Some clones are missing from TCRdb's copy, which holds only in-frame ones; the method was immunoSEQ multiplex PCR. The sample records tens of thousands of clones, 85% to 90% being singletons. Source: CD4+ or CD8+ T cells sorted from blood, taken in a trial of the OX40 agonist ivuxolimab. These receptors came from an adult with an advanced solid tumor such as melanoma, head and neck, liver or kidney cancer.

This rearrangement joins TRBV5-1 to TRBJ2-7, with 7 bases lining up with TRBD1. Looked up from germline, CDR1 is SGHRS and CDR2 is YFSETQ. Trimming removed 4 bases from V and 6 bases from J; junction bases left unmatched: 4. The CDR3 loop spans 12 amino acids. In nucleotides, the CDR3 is TGCGCCAGCAGCATGACAGGGTCCGAGCAGTACTTC. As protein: CASSMTGSEQYF.

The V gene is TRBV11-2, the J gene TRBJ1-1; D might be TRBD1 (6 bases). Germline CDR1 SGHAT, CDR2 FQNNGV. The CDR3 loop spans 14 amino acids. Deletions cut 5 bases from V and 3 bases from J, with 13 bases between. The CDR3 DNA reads TGTGCCAGCAGCGCCCCTAGGGGGGACACTGAAGCTTTCTTT. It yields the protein CASSAPRGDTEAFF.

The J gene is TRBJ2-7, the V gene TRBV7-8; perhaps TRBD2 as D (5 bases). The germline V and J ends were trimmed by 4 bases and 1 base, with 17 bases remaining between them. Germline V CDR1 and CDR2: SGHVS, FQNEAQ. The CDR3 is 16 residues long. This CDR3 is CASSYPPGDGSYEQYF. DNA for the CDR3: TGTGCCAGCAGCTATCCTCCCGGGGATGGGTCCTACGAGCAGTACTTC.

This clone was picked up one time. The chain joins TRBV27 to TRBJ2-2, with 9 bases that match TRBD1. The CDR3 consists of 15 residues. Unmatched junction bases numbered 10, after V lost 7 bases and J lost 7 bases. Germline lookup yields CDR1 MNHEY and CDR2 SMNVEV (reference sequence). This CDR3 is CASKLGQGSGGELFF. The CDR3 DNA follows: TGTGCCAGCAAACTCGGACAGGGGAGTGGCGGGGAGCTGTTTTTT.

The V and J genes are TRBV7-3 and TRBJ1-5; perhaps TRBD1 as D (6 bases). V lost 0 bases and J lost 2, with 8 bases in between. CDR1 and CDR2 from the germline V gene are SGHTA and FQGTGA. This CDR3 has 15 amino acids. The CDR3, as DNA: TGTGCCAGCAGCTTAACTGCAGGGGGCAATCAGCCCCAGCATTTT. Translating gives CASSLTAGGNQPQHF.

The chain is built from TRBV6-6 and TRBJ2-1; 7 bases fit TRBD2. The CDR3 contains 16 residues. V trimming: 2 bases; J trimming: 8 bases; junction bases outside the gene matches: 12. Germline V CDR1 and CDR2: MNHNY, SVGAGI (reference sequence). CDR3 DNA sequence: TGTGCCAGCAGTTACCTTGGCGGGAGAAGTAATGATGAGCAGTTCTTC. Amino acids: CASSYLGGRSNDEQFF.

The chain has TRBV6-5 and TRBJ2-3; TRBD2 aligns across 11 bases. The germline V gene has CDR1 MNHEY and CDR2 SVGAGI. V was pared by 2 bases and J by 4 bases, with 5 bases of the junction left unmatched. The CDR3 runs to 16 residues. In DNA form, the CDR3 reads TGTGCCAGCAGTTACAAGGTAGCGGGAGGGGCAGATACGCAGTATTTT. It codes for CASSYKVAGGADTQYF.

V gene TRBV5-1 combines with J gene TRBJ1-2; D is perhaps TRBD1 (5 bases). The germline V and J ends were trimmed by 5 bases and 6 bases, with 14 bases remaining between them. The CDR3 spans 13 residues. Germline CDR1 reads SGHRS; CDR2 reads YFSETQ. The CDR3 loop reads CASSMTRDDGYTF. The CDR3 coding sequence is TGCGCCAGCAGTATGACCAGGGACGATGGCTACACCTTC.

The CDR3 sequence: CASSQREGFYEQYF. The CDR3 nucleotides read TGCGCCAGCAGCCAGCGGGAGGGCTTCTACGAGCAGTACTTC. The V gene is TRBV4-1, the J gene TRBJ2-7; TRBD2 agrees at 9 bases. The CDR3 consists of 14 residues. The germline V gene has CDR1 MGHRA and CDR2 YSYEKL. With V trimmed by 3 bases and J by 3 bases, 3 bases remained unmatched.

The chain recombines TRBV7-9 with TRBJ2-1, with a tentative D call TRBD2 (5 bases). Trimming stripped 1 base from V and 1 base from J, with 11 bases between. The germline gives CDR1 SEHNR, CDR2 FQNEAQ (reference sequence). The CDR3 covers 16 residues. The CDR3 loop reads CASSLDKAVSYNEQFF. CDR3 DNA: TGTGCCAGCAGCTTAGATAAAGCGGTTTCCTACAATGAGCAGTTCTTC.

The CDR3 nucleotides read TGTGCCAGCTCACCGGCTGGATTCAGGGTAGGAGAAAAACTGTTTTTT. It specifies CASSPAGFRVGEKLFF. V and J are TRBV18 and TRBJ1-4; maybe TRBD1 (5 bases). Germline CDR1 is KGHSH and CDR2 is LQKENI. The CDR3 length is 16 residues. V was clipped by 3 bases and J by 8 bases, with 19 bases between them.

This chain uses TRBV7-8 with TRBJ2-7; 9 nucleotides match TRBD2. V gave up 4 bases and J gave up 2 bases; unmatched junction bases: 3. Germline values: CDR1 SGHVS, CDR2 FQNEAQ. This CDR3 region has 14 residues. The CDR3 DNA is TGTGCCAGCAGCTGGGGCGGGAGGGCCTACGAGCAGTACTTC. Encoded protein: CASSWGGRAYEQYF.

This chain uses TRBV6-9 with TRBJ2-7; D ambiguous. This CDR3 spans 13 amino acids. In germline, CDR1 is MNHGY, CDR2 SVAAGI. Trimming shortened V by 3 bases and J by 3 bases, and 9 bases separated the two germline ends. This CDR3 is CASSYSTGYEQYF. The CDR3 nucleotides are TGTGCCAGCAGTTACTCGACCGGCTACGAGCAGTACTTC.

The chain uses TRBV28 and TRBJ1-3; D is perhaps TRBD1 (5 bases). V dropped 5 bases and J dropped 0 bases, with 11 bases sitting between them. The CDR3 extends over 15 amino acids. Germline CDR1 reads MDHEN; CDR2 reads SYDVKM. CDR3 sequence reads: CASSRGGASGNTIYF. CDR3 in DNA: TGTGCCAGCAGTCGGGGTGGGGCCTCTGGAAACACCATATATTTT.